These 19 T cell receptor beta chains were all obtained from the same sample, sequenced in a study of OX40 agonist ivuxolimab in advanced cancers. The data were produced by immunoSEQ multiplex PCR, yet TCRdb's version contains in-frame clones alone and is incomplete. The top ten clones hold 35% of a sample with 43,000 or so clones, about 86% of them seen once. The sample was CD4+ or CD8+ T cells sorted from blood, taken in a trial of the OX40 agonist ivuxolimab. These receptors originate from an adult with an advanced solid tumor such as melanoma, head and neck, liver or kidney cancer.

Regarding this clone: At one of its ends the junction is not consistent with the germline gene, which may arise from a read error. This same CDR3 is encoded by further DNA sequences in the sample. The chain employs TRBV12-5 and TRBJ2-5, with 9 bases identical to TRBD2. The V gene's germline CDR1 is LGHNT and CDR2 FRNRAP. There are 18 residues in the CDR3. CDR3 loop: CASALGELAGSLRRTQYF. CDR3 nucleotides: TGTGCTAGTGCTTTGGGGGAGCTAGCGGGATCCCTCCGTCGGACCCAGTACTTC.

The rearrangement uses TRBV5-4 and TRBJ2-2, with D maybe TRBD1 (7 bases). This CDR3 spans 16 amino acids. Germline V CDR1 and CDR2: SGHNT, YYREEE (reference sequence). V was trimmed by 2 bases and J by 6 bases, leaving 17 bases between them. CDR3 amino acids: CASSFDQGGSAGELFF. The CDR3 bases are TGTGCCAGCAGCTTCGATCAGGGGGGATCGGCCGGGGAGCTGTTTTTT.

The chain carries TRBV5-4 and TRBJ2-1, with 14 bases aligning to TRBD2. Germline trimming cut 6 bases from V and 6 bases from J; bases unmatched to any gene: 8. There are 16 residues in the CDR3. CDR1 is SGHNT and CDR2 is YYREEE in the germline V gene (reference sequence). The CDR3 region has the DNA TGTGCCAGCACACCGTCCGGGACTAGCGGGAGCAATGAGCAGTTCTTC. Translating it yields CASTPSGTSGSNEQFF.

This rearrangement joins TRBV7-2 to TRBJ2-1; D is perhaps TRBD2 (6 bases). V lost 0 bases, J lost 7 bases, and 7 bases lay in between. Per the germline V gene, CDR1 is SGHTA and CDR2 is FQGNSA. The CDR3 runs 13 residues. The CDR3 loop reads CASSLASGNEQFF. The DNA for the CDR3 is TGTGCCAGCAGCTTAGCTAGCGGTAATGAGCAGTTCTTC.

This clone showed up just a few times. The chain carries TRBV9 and TRBJ2-7; D gene ambiguous. The CDR3 consists of 13 residues. V lost 1 base, J lost 3 bases, and 8 bases lay in between. Germline V gives CDR1 SGDLS, CDR2 YYNGEE. CDR3 residues: CASSVSEHYEQYF. CDR3 nucleotides: TGTGCCAGCAGCGTATCCGAGCACTACGAGCAGTACTTC.

This chain uses TRBV10-3 with TRBJ1-3, with D uncertain. The length of the CDR3 is 15 residues. Trimming left V 2 bases short and J 4 bases short, with 12 bases between. Germline V gives CDR1 ENHRY, CDR2 SYGVKD. This CDR3 is CAISEVRARGNTIYF. In nucleotides, the CDR3 is TGTGCCATCAGTGAGGTCCGGGCGCGCGGAAACACCATATATTTT.

J is TRBJ1-1 and V is TRBV28; D is perhaps TRBD1 (5 bases). The germline V gene encodes CDR1 MDHEN and CDR2 SYDVKM. This CDR3 comprises 14 residues. The ends were cut back, 3 bases at V and 1 base at J, with 9 bases in the middle. CDR3 sequence (DNA): TGTGCCAGCAGTTTCGCAGGGCCGAACACTGAAGCTTTCTTT. This translates into CASSFAGPNTEAFF. Complete variable domain (other parts from reference TRBV28 and TRBJ1-1): DVKVTQSSRYLVKRTGEKVFLECVQDMDHENMFWYRQDPGLGLRLIYFSYDVKMKEKGDIPEGYSVSREKKERFSLILESASTNQTSMYLCASSFAGPNTEAFFGQGTRLTVV.

V is TRBV11-2 and J is TRBJ2-4, with D uncertain. Trimming removed 3 bases from V and 9 bases from J, with 12 bases in between. CDR1 is SGHAT, CDR2 FQNNGV, per germline. The CDR3 spans 13 residues. Here the CDR3 reads CASSFRPPGIQYF. For the CDR3, the DNA is TGTGCCAGCAGCTTCCGGCCACCGGGCATTCAGTACTTC. Full variable domain (missing parts from reference TRBV11-2 and TRBJ2-4): EAGVAQSPRYKIIEKRQSVAFWCNPISGHATLYWYQQILGQGPKLLIQFQNNGVVDDSQLPKDRFSAERLKGVDSTLKIQPAKLEDSAVYLCASSFRPPGIQYFGAGTRLSVL.

This clone came up a few times. This rearrangement joins TRBV5-4 to TRBJ2-7, with 13 bases that match TRBD2. Germline V lookup: CDR1 SGHNT, CDR2 YYREEE (reference sequence). The CDR3 loop spans 16 amino acids. The trim removed 0 bases at V and 3 bases at J, leaving 3 bases unmatched. CDR3 loop: CASSLAGLAGSYEQYF. CDR3 in DNA: TGTGCCAGCAGCTTGGCGGGACTAGCGGGAAGCTACGAGCAGTACTTC.

The chain uses TRBV7-2 and TRBJ2-5, with 7 bases fitting TRBD1. V lost 3 bases and J lost 5; bases outside the gene matches: 9. CDR3 length: 15 amino acids. CDR1 SGHTA and CDR2 FQGNSA come from the germline V gene. CDR3 amino acids: CASSLWTGRPETQYF. In nucleotides, the CDR3 is TGTGCCAGCAGCTTGTGGACAGGTCGCCCCGAGACCCAGTACTTC.

This clone showed up just a few times. The chain links TRBV7-3 to TRBJ1-1; D gene ambiguous. Looked up from germline, CDR1 is SGHTA and CDR2 is FQGTGA. This CDR3 spans 15 amino acids. Deletions cut 1 base from V and 3 bases from J, with 12 bases between. CDR3 coding DNA: TGTGCCAGCAGCTTAAACCCTGGAGGGCACACTGAAGCTTTCTTT. This sequence encodes CASSLNPGGHTEAFF.

Only a few counts were recorded for this clone. The rearrangement links TRBV5-1 to TRBJ2-7, with TRBD2 matching over 7 bases. Germline CDR1 is SGHRS and CDR2 is YFSETQ. Unmatched junction bases numbered 2, after V lost 5 bases and J lost 0 bases. The CDR3 totals 13 residues. For the CDR3, the DNA is TGCGCCAGCAGTCGGGGGGACTCCTACGAGCAGTACTTC. It codes for CASSRGDSYEQYF.

The V call is TRBV6-1, the J call TRBJ2-3, with D perhaps matching TRBD2 (7 bases). The V end was cut by 6 bases, the J end by 0 bases, with 13 bases between. The CDR3 contains 15 residues. CDR1 is MNHNS, CDR2 SASEGT, per germline. CDR3 residues: CASSWRGPSTDTQYF. The CDR3 DNA reads as TGTGCCAGCAGCTGGCGGGGGCCTAGCACAGATACGCAGTATTTT.

The chain uses TRBV6-1 and TRBJ2-5; TRBD1 matches 7 bases. V shed 6 bases and J 0 bases; nucleotides not matched to a gene: 4. This CDR3 region has 14 residues. Germline V gene sequence: CDR1 MNHNS, CDR2 SASEGT. CDR3 loop: CASREGQYQETQYF. The CDR3 coding sequence is TGTGCCAGCAGAGAGGGACAGTACCAAGAGACCCAGTACTTC.

The chain has TRBV5-5 and TRBJ2-5, with 7 bases that match TRBD1. V was clipped by 4 bases and J by 1 base; unmatched bases: 10. Germline V gives CDR1 SGHKS, CDR2 YYEKEE (reference sequence). This CDR3 is 16 amino acids long. This CDR3 reads CASSDWTGYLQETQYF. CDR3 nucleotides: TGTGCCAGCAGCGATTGGACAGGCTACCTCCAAGAGACCCAGTACTTC.

The chain couples TRBV13 to TRBJ2-5; TRBD1 agrees at 8 bases. Unmatched junction bases numbered 13, after V lost 6 bases and J lost 7 bases. CDR1 and CDR2 (germline): PRHDT, FYEKMQ (reference sequence). This CDR3 region has 15 residues. CDR3 in DNA: TGTGCCAGCAGTTCGACCTCAGGGGGCTCGGGGACCCAGTACTTC. Translated: CASSSTSGGSGTQYF.

The chain couples TRBV12-5 to TRBJ1-2, with no clear D. Germline V gene data show CDR1 as LGHNT and CDR2 as FRNRAP. The CDR3 is 15 amino acids. V was clipped by 2 bases and J by 8 bases, with 18 bases between them. The CDR3 reads CASGLPWAGLVGYTF. The DNA for the CDR3 is TGTGCTAGTGGTTTGCCATGGGCGGGCTTGGTGGGCTACACCTTC.

The chain employs TRBV6-5 and TRBJ2-5; D ambiguous. The germline V gene encodes CDR1 MNHEY and CDR2 SVGAGI. This CDR3 contains 15 residues. The ends were cut back, 5 bases at V and 4 bases at J, with 17 bases in the middle. For the CDR3, the DNA is TGTGCCAGCAGTCCCGGCGGCCCTAAGCGAGAGACCCAGTACTTC. This translates into CASSPGGPKRETQYF.

J is TRBJ1-3 and V is TRBV7-3, with 7 nucleotides matching TRBD1. Germline V lookup: CDR1 SGHTA, CDR2 FQGTGA. V lost 4 bases and J lost 2; bases outside the gene matches: 2. The CDR3 contains 14 residues. CDR3 loop: CASSSGQPGNTIYF. The CDR3 DNA reads as TGTGCCAGCAGCTCGGGACAGCCTGGAAACACCATATATTTT.